This TCR beta chain was recorded in a study of T cell responses to AZD1222 COVID-19 vaccine. Findings and limits, study-wide: Two doses of AZD1222 preceded a rise in Spike-specific TCR breadth and depth. With dominance at 160-218 and 743-854, vaccine-associated CD4 TCRs spanned spike. None of the repertoires were sampled until the peak T cell response had passed. White British ancestry dominated among donors, who included more females, and clonal diversity was possibly underestimated.

This CDR3 has 18 amino acids. V shed 5 bases and J 0 bases; nucleotides not matched to a gene: 15. Per germline, CDR1 MDHEN and CDR2 SYDVKM. To note about this clone: No antigen is known for it.

Assay: immunoSEQ multiplex PCR; the TCRdb copy retains only in-frame clones and omits some. Here the sample spans some 97,000 clones, less than 90% being singletons. This chain connects TRBV28 to TRBJ2-7, with 8 positions matching TRBD2. This TCR came from an adult in good health. Source: peripheral blood, taken on day 0 of AZD1222 vaccination. The CDR3 coding sequence is TGTGCCAGCAGTCTCCGGCAGTCAGCGGGGGTGAGCTCCTACGAGCAGTACTTC. Translation: CASSLRQSAGVSSYEQYF. The variable domain in full, completed from reference TRBV28 and TRBJ2-7, reads DVKVTQSSRYLVKRTGEKVFLECVQDMDHENMFWYRQDPGLGLRLIYFSYDVKMKEKGDIPEGYSVSREKKERFSLILESASTNQTSMYLCASSLRQSAGVSSYEQYFGPGTRLTVT.